This T cell receptor beta chain was profiled in a study of metastatic and nonmetastatic thyroid tumors. Not a single patient had been given any form of treatment at any point before undergoing thyroid surgery. Ten or more counts support this clone. CDR3 size: 13 residues. CDR1 and CDR2 from the germline V gene are SGHTA and FQGNSA. Deletions cut 2 bases from V and 2 bases from J, with 7 bases between. With MiXCR, TCRdb called clones anew from the PCR reads. Among 75,000 to 100,000 clones listed, roughly 13% were seen once. Sequences were obtained from blood. The sequence derives from a female donor with papillary thyroid cancer or a benign thyroid nodule (not recorded which). Some clones in this sample may be carry-over from other donors' samples. The V call is TRBV7-2, the J call TRBJ2-7; D is ambiguous. CDR3 in amino acids: CASSLQSAYEQYF. CDR3 nucleotides: TGTGCCAGCAGCTTACAGTCAGCCTACGAGCAGTACTTC.